This T cell receptor beta chain was sequenced in a study of cytomegalovirus exposure and HLA in healthy donors. This CDR3 contains 14 residues. From germline, CDR1 is SGHNT and CDR2 YENEEA. V shed 1 base, J shed 5 bases, and the junction held 2 bases outside the gene matches. With regard to this clone: Its matching antigen is unknown.

Vbeta (60) and Jbeta (13) primers were used in the PCR. The table came from immunoSEQ multiplex PCR; TCRdb's copy has only in-frame clones and leaves some out. Among 140,000 to 150,000 clones, 60% to 80% were seen once, and the ten largest hold about 6.9%. The study, taken as a whole, reports: Other equally common chains were less clonally expanded than HLA-associated TCR beta chains, a later analysis showed.

V and J are TRBV11-3 and TRBJ1-1; 9 nucleotides match TRBD1. Sequenced input: PBMCs. This receptor was taken from a woman in her thirties or forties in good health and CMV-seropositive. CDR3 amino acids: CASSLGQGVTEAFF. The CDR3 DNA reads as TGTGCCAGCAGCTTAGGACAGGGGGTGACTGAAGCTTTCTTT.